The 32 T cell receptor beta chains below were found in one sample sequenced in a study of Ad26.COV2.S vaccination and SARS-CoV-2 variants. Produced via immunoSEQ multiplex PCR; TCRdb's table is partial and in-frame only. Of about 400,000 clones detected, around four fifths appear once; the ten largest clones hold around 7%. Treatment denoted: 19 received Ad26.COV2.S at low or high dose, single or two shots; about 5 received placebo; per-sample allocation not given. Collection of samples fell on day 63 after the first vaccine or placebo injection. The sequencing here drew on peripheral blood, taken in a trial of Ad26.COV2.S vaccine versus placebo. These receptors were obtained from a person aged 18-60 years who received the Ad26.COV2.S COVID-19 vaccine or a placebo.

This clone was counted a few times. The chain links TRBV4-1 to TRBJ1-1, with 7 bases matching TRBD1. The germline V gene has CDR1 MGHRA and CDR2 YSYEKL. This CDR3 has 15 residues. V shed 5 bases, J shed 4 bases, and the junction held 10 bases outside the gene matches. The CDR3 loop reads CASSTGQGVSTEAFF. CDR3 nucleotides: TGCGCCAGCAGCACGGGGCAGGGGGTTTCCACTGAAGCTTTCTTT.

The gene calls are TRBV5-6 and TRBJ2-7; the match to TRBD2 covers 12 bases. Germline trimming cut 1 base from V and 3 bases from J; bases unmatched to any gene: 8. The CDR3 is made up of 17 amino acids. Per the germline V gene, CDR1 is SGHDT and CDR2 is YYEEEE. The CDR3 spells CASSLIGLAGPYYEQYF. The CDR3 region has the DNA TGTGCCAGCAGCTTGATCGGACTAGCGGGACCGTACTACGAGCAGTACTTC.

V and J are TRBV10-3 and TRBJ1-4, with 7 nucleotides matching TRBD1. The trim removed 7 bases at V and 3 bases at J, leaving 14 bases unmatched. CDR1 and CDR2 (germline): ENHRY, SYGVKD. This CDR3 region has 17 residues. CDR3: CAIIPLIRGASNEKLFF. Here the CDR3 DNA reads TGTGCCATCATTCCCCTTATCAGGGGGGCTTCTAATGAAAAACTGTTTTTT.

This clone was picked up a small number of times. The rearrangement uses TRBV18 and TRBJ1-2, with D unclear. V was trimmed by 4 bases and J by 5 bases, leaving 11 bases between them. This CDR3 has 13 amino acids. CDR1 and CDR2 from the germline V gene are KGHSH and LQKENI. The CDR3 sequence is CASSHSLGYGYTF. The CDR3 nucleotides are TGTGCCAGCTCACATTCACTGGGATATGGCTACACCTTC.

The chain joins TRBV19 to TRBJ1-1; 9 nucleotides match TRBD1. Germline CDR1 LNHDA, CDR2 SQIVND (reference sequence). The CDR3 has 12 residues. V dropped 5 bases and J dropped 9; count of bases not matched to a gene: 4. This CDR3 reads CASSWTGVKAFF. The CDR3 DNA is TGTGCCAGTAGTTGGACAGGGGTAAAAGCTTTCTTT.

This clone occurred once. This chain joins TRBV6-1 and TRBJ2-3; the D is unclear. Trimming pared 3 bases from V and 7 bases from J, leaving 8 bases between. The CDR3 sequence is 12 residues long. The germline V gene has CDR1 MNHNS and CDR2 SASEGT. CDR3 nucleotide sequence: TGTGCCAGCAGTGATACTCTCCATACGCAGTATTTT. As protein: CASSDTLHTQYF.

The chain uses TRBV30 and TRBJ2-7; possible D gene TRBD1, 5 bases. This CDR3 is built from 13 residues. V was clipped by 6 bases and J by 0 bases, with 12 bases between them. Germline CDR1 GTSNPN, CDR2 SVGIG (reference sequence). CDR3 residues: CACDRPFSYEQYF. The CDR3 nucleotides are TGTGCCTGTGACAGACCATTCTCCTACGAGCAGTACTTC.

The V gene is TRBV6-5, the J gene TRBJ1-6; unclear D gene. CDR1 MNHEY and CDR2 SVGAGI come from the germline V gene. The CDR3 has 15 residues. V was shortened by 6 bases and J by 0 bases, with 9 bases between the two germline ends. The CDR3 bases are TGTGCCAGCAGGGACGGAAGCTCCTATAATTCACCCCTCCACTTT. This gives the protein CASRDGSSYNSPLHF.

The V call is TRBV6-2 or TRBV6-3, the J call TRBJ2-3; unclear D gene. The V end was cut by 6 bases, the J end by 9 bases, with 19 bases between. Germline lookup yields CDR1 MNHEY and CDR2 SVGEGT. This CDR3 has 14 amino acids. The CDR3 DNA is TGTGCCAGCAGCCTTGGGGTTGGAGTGGAAACGCAGTATTTT. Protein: CASSLGVGVETQYF.

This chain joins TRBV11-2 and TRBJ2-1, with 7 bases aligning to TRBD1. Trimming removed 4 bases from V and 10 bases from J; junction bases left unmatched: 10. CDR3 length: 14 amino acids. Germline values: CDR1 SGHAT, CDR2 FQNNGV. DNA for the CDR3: TGTGCCAGCAGCTCCGACAGGGACGGACGGGAGCAGTTCTTC. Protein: CASSSDRDGREQFF.

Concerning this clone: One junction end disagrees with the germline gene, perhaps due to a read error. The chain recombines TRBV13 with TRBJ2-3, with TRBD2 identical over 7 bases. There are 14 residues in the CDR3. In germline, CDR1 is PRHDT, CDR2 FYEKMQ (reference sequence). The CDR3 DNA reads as TGTGCCAGCAGCTTAGTGACTAGCAAAGATACGCAGTATTTT. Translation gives CASSLVTSKDTQYF.

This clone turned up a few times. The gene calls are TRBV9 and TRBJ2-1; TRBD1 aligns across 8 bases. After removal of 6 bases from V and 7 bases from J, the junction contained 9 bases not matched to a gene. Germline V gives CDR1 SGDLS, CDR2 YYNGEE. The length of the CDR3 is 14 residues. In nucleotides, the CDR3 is TGTGCCAGCAACCGGGACAGGTCATTTAATGAGCAGTTCTTC. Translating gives CASNRDRSFNEQFF. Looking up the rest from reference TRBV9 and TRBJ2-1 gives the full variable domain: DSGVTQTPKHLITATGQRVTLRCSPRSGDLSVYWYQQSLDQGLQFLIQYYNGEERAKGNILERFSAQQFPDLHSELNLSSLELGDSALYFCASNRDRSFNEQFFGPGTRLTVL.

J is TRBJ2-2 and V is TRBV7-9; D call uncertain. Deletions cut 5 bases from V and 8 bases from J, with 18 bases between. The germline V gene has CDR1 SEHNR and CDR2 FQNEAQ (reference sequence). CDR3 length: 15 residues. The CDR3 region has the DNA TGTGCCAGCAGCCCCGGGCGTCAGGCGAGGGGGGAGCTGTTTTTT. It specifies CASSPGRQARGELFF. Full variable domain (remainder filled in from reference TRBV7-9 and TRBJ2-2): DTGVSQNPRHKITKRGQNVTFRCDPISEHNRLYWYRQTLGQGPEFLTYFQNEAQLEKSRLLSDRFSAERPKGSFSTLEIQRTEQGDSAMYLCASSPGRQARGELFFGEGSRLTVL.

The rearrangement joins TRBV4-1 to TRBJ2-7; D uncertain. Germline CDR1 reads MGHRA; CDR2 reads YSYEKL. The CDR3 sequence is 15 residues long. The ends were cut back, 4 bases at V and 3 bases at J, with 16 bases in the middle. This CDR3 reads CASSRRPDGSYEQYF. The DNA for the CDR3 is TGCGCCAGCAGCCGGAGACCGGACGGCAGCTACGAGCAGTACTTC.

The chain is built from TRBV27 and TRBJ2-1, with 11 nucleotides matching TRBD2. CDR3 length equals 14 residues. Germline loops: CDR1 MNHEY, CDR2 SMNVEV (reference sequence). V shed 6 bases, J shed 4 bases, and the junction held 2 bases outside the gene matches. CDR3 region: CASRGLAVYNEQFF. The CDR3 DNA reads TGTGCCAGCAGGGGACTAGCGGTTTACAATGAGCAGTTCTTC.

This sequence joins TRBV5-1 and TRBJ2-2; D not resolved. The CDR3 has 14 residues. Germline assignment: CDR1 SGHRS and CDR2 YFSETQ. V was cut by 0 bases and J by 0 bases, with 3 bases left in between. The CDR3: CASSLESNTGELFF. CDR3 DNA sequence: TGCGCCAGCAGCTTGGAATCGAACACCGGGGAGCTGTTTTTT. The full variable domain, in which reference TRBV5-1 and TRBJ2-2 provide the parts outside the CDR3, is KAGVTQTPRYLIKTRGQQVTLSCSPISGHRSVSWYQQTPGQGLQFLFEYFSETQRNKGNFPGRFSGRQFSNSRSEMNVSTLELGDSALYLCASSLESNTGELFFGEGSRLTVL.

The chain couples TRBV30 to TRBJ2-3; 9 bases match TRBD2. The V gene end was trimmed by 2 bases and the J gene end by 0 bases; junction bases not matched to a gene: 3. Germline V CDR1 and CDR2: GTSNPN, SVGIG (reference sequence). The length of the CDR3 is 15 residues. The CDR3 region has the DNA TGTGCCTGGAGTCCTAGCGGGATGAGCACAGATACGCAGTATTTT. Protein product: CAWSPSGMSTDTQYF.

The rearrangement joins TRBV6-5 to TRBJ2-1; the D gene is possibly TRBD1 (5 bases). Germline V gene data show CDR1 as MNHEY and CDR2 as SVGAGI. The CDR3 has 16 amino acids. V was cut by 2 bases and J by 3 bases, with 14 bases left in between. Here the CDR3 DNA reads TGTGCCAGCAGTTACAGAAGGGGCGGCGGCTACAATGAGCAGTTCTTC. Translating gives CASSYRRGGGYNEQFF.

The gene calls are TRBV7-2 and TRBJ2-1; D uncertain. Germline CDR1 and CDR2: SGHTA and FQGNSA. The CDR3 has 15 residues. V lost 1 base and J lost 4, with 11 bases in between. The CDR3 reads CASSLGSYSYNEQFF. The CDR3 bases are TGTGCCAGCAGCTTAGGGTCTTATTCTTACAATGAGCAGTTCTTC.

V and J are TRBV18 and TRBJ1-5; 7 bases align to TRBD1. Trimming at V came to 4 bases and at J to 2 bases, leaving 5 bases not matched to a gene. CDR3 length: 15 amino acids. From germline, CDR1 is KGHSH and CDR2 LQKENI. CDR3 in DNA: TGTGCCAGCTCACTATCCGACAGGGGCAATCAGCCCCAGCATTTT. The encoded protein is CASSLSDRGNQPQHF.

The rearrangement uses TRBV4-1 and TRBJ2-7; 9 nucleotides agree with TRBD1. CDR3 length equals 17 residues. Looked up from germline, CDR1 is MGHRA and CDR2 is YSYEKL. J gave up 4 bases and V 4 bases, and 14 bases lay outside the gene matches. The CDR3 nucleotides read TGCGCCAGCAGCCGCAGCGGCGGGACAGGGTTGAGTTACGAGCAGTACTTC. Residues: CASSRSGGTGLSYEQYF.

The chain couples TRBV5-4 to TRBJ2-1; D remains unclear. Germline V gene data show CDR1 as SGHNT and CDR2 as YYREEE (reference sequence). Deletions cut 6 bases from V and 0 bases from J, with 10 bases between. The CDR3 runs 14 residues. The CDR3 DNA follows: TGTGCCAGCACACCCGGCGTCTCCTACAATGAGCAGTTCTTC. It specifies CASTPGVSYNEQFF.

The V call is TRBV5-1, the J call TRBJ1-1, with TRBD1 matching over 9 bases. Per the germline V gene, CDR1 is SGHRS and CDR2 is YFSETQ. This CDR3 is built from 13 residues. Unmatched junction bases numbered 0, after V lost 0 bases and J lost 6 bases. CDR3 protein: CASSLGQGAEAFF. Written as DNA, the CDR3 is TGCGCCAGCAGCTTGGGACAGGGGGCTGAAGCTTTCTTT.

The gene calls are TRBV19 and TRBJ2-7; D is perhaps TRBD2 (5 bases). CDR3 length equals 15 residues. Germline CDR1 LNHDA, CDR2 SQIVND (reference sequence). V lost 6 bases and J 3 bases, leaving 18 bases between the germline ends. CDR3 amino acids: CASSLEDSLLYEQYF. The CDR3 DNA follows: TGTGCCAGTAGCCTGGAGGACTCCCTACTCTACGAGCAGTACTTC.

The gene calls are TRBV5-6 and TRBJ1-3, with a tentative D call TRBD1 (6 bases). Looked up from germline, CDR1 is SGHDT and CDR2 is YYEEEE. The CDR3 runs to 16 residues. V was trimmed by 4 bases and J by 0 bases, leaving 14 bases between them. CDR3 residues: CASSLRTVLSGNTIYF. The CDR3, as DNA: TGTGCCAGCAGCCTCCGGACAGTGCTCTCTGGAAACACCATATATTTT. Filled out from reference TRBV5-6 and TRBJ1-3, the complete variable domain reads DAGVTQSPTHLIKTRGQQVTLRCSPKSGHDTVSWYQQALGQGPQFIFQYYEEEERQRGNFPDRFSGHQFPNYSSELNVNALLLGDSALYLCASSLRTVLSGNTIYFGEGSWLTVV.

In DNA, the CDR3 is TGTGCCAGCAGCTCGTTGGGGACAGCATATGGCTACACCTTC. Its protein product is CASSSLGTAYGYTF. The chain carries TRBV5-6 and TRBJ1-2, with 7 bases aligning to TRBD1. Germline V gives CDR1 SGHDT, CDR2 YYEEEE. The length of the CDR3 is 14 residues. V gave up 3 bases and J gave up 5 bases; unmatched junction bases: 7.

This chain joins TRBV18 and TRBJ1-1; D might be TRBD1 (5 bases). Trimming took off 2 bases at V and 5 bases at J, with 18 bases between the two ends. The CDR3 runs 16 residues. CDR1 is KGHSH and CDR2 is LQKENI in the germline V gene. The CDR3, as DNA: TGTGCCAGCTCACCATTTGATCCGGGGGTTGTGACTGAAGCTTTCTTT. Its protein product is CASSPFDPGVVTEAFF.

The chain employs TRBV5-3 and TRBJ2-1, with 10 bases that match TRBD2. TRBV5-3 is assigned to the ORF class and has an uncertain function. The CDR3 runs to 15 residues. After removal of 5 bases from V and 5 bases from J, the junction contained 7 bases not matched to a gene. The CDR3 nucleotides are TGTGCCAGAAGTCATCTAGCGGGGGACCACAATGAGCAGTTCTTC. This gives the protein CARSHLAGDHNEQFF.

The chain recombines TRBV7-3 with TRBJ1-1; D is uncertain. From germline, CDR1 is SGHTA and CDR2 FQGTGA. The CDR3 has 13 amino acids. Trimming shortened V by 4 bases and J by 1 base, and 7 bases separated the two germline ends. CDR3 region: CASSSDGNTEAFF. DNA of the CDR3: TGTGCCAGCAGCTCCGACGGGAACACTGAAGCTTTCTTT.

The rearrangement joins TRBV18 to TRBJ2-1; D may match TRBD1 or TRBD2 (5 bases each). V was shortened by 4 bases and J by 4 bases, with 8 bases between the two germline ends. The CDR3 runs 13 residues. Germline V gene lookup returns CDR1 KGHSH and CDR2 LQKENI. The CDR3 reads CASSHEGYNEQFF. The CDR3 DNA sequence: TGTGCCAGCTCACACGAGGGGTACAATGAGCAGTTCTTC.

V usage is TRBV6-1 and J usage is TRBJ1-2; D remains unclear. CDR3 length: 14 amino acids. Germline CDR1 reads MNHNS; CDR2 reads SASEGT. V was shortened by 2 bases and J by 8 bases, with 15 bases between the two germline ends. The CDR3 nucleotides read TGTGCCAGCAGTGAAAGGTCGCAGGTACCCGGCTACACCTTC. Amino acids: CASSERSQVPGYTF.

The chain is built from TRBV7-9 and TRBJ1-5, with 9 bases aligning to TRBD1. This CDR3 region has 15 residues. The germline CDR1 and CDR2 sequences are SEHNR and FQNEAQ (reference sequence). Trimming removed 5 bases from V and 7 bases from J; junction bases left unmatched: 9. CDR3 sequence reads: CASSPKGTGYQPQHF. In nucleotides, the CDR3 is TGTGCCAGCAGCCCGAAAGGGACAGGGTACCAGCCCCAGCATTTT.